The clone carrying this T cell receptor (beta chain) has a single count. Its target is not known. This CDR3 is built from 16 residues. V dropped 4 bases and J dropped 6; count of bases not matched to a gene: 6. Germline values: CDR1 MGHRA, CDR2 YSYEKL. The method was immunoSEQ multiplex PCR; TCRdb's version includes in-frame clones alone and lacks a portion of them. The data show a few million clones, with more than 80% seen just once and 0.35% to 0.5% held by the top ten. The sample is drawn from a study of shared clonotypes between healthy human individuals. Study-wide context: Each donor had three CD4 naive, three CD4 memory, two CD8 naive and one CD8 memory plate.

General study points: The study generally estimated greater richness for naive than memory subsets.

The sample was naive CD4+ T cells from PBMCs. Sample subset: CD45RA+ positively selected. The rearrangement uses TRBV4-1 and TRBJ2-2, with TRBD1 matching 12 bases. The source of this sequence is a man between 18 and 29 years old in good health. Some clones in this sample may be carry-over from other donors' samples. CDR3: CASSPRDRGRPGELFF. CDR3 nucleotides: TGCGCCAGCAGCCCCCGGGACAGGGGGCGACCCGGGGAGCTGTTTTTT.